This section outlines one TCR beta chain sequence together with its context. The data belong to a study of OX40 agonist ivuxolimab in advanced cancers. Systemic immunosuppression or a history of autoimmune disease excluded patients. Some clones are missing from TCRdb's copy, which holds only in-frame ones; the method was immunoSEQ multiplex PCR. The table includes 40,000 to 50,000 clones, approximately 83% detected once. The sequenced sample was CD4+ or CD8+ T cells sorted from blood, obtained in a trial of the OX40 agonist ivuxolimab. The clonotype originates from an adult with an advanced solid tumor such as melanoma, head and neck, liver or kidney cancer.

CDR3 region: CASSLEGIWGKNTEAFF. DNA of the CDR3: TGCGCCAGCAGCTTGGAAGGGATCTGGGGAAAGAACACTGAAGCTTTCTTT. V and J are TRBV5-1 and TRBJ1-1; unclear D gene. V was cut by 0 bases and J by 1 base, with 16 bases left in between. The CDR3 length is 17 residues. Germline V gives CDR1 SGHRS, CDR2 YFSETQ.